The 21 T cell receptor beta chains below come from one sample, sequenced in a study of response to subunit inactivated influenza vaccine. TCRdb independently ran MiXCR on the RT-PCR reads; one entry per CDR3 protein. The repertoire holds 490,000 or so distinct CDR3 sequences, with 7.6% as singletons. This specimen was PBMCs from blood, taken around 25 months after vaccination. The receptors derive from a man aged 45 to 75 who received an inactivated influenza vaccine.

This clonotype was counted only a few times. V gene TRBV27 combines with J gene TRBJ2-7; 14 bases agree with TRBD2. V was clipped by 0 bases and J by 5 bases; unmatched bases: 3. CDR3 size: 16 residues. Germline assignment: CDR1 MNHEY and CDR2 SMNVEV (reference sequence). This chain's CDR3 is CASSLSRGLAGDEQYF. The CDR3 DNA reads TGTGCCAGCAGTTTATCTAGGGGACTAGCGGGAGACGAGCAGTACTTC.

This clonotype came up a few times. The chain links TRBV12-3 or TRBV12-4 to TRBJ2-2; TRBD2 might be the D (7 bases). Trimming cost V 3 bases and J 7 bases, with 21 bases left between them. This CDR3 comprises 17 residues. The CDR3, as DNA: TGTGCCAGCAGTTTTACGCGGGGGCCCCTTCCTGGCGGGGAGCTGTTTTTT. It specifies CASSFTRGPLPGGELFF.

The chain combines TRBV5-1 with TRBJ1-1; D uncertain. Trimming cost V 0 bases and J 6 bases, with 9 bases left between them. The V gene's germline CDR1 is SGHRS and CDR2 YFSETQ. The CDR3 is made up of 13 amino acids. In nucleotides, the CDR3 is TGCGCCAGCAGCTTGGGTCAGTTCCCTGAAGCTTTCTTT. Its translation is CASSLGQFPEAFF.

The chain joins TRBV28 to TRBJ2-7, with 7 bases aligning to TRBD1. Losses at the gene ends were 7 bases for V and 0 bases for J; bases not matched to a gene: 3. This CDR3 contains 13 residues. Germline V gene data show CDR1 as MDHEN and CDR2 as SYDVKM. The CDR3 bases are TGTGCCAGCACAGGGGACAGCTCCTACGAGCAGTACTTC. Translated: CASTGDSSYEQYF.

This clonotype appeared a few times. This chain links TRBV9 with TRBJ1-2; D uncertain. The germline CDR1 and CDR2 sequences are SGDLS and YYNGEE. Trimming stripped 0 bases from V and 0 bases from J, with 9 bases between. There are 15 residues in the CDR3. CDR3 sequence: CASSVATSTNYGYTF. For the CDR3, the DNA is TGTGCCAGCAGCGTAGCGACCTCAACTAACTATGGCTACACCTTC.

The chain has TRBV6-1 and TRBJ2-3, with TRBD2 matching 8 bases. V lost 6 bases, J lost 4 bases, and 9 bases stayed unmatched. This CDR3 is built from 15 residues. Germline V gives CDR1 MNHNS, CDR2 SASEGT. The chain's CDR3 is CASRNTGTSADTQYF. In DNA form, the CDR3 reads TGTGCCAGCAGAAACACCGGGACTAGTGCAGATACGCAGTATTTT.

This clonotype has just a few counts. The J gene is TRBJ2-7, the V gene TRBV7-2, with D unresolved. Germline V lookup: CDR1 SGHTA, CDR2 FQGNSA. With 0 bases removed from V and 2 bases from J, the gap between germline ends came to 11 bases. The CDR3 totals 15 residues. In DNA, the CDR3 is TGTGCCAGCAGCTTAGCAGTTGCGCAGGCCTACGAGCAGTACTTC. The encoded protein is CASSLAVAQAYEQYF. Filled out from reference TRBV7-2 and TRBJ2-7, the complete variable domain reads GAGVSQSPSNKVTEKGKDVELRCDPISGHTALYWYRQSLGQGLEFLIYFQGNSAPDKSGLPSDRFSAERTGGSVSTLTIQRTQQEDSAVYLCASSLAVAQAYEQYFGPGTRLTVT.

This clonotype was counted between two and nine times. This chain connects TRBV7-9 to TRBJ2-7, with D possibly TRBD1 on 6 matching bases. The length of the CDR3 is 14 residues. The germline V and J ends were trimmed by 5 bases and 2 bases, with 13 bases remaining between them. CDR1 and CDR2 (germline): SEHNR, FQNEAQ (reference sequence). In DNA, the CDR3 is TGTGCCAGCAGCCACCGACAGGTCCCCTACGAGCAGTACTTC. Its translation is CASSHRQVPYEQYF.

As for this clonotype: Since no conserved phenylalanine or tryptophan closes the CDR3, a read error is the likely cause. It is unclear where the CDR3 begins or ends on the DNA, so no DNA is shown, and the CDR3 is as TCRdb lists it. Here the CDR3 reads CASSPRRI. The chain has TRBV21-1 and TRBJ2-7; TRBD2 is taken as the D call from the table, unchecked against the DNA. TRBV21-1 is recorded as a pseudogene. The CDR3 length is 8 residues, termini included.

This clonotype appeared a few times. The chain has TRBV24-1 and TRBJ2-5; possible D gene TRBD1, 6 bases. Trimming removed 4 bases at V and 4 bases at J, with 9 bases between. CDR3 length: 13 residues. Germline values: CDR1 KGHDR, CDR2 SFDVKD. CDR3 coding DNA: TGTGCCACCAGTGACGACAGGATAGAGACCCAGTACTTC. Encoded protein: CATSDDRIETQYF.

The rearrangement links TRBV10-3 to TRBJ2-7; D call uncertain. Germline lookup yields CDR1 ENHRY and CDR2 SYGVKD. V was trimmed by 3 bases and J by 0 bases, leaving 6 bases between them. The CDR3 consists of 13 residues. The CDR3 coding sequence is TGTGCCATCAGTGAACAGAACTCCTACGAGCAGTACTTC. Residues: CAISEQNSYEQYF.

V usage is TRBV3-1 and J usage is TRBJ1-2; D is possibly TRBD1 (5 bases). This CDR3 contains 16 residues. Germline V gene data show CDR1 as LGHDT and CDR2 as YNNKEL (reference sequence). V dropped 1 base and J dropped 2 bases, with 14 bases sitting between them. CDR3 in DNA: TGTGCCAGCAGCCAAGCCGGGACCTCAAGGAACTATGGCTACACCTTC. Its translation: CASSQAGTSRNYGYTF.

This clonotype was seen more than once but under ten times. This sequence joins TRBV10-3 and TRBJ2-1; D is perhaps TRBD1 or TRBD2 (5 bases each). From germline, CDR1 is ENHRY and CDR2 SYGVKD. The CDR3 is 14 amino acids. Trimming left V 10 bases short and J 4 bases short, with 17 bases between. The CDR3 region is CATGDGATYNEQFF. The CDR3 DNA follows: TGTGCCACCGGAGACGGGGCGACTTACAATGAGCAGTTCTTC.

The chain carries TRBV4-3 and TRBJ2-3; 12 bases fit TRBD2. Trimming at V came to 0 bases and at J to 0 bases, leaving 1 base not matched to a gene. The CDR3 is made up of 17 amino acids. Per germline, CDR1 LGHNA and CDR2 YSLEER. DNA of the CDR3: TGCGCCAGCAGCCAAGATGGGACTAGCGGGAGCACAGATACGCAGTATTTT. Translation gives CASSQDGTSGSTDTQYF.

This rearrangement joins TRBV4-3 to TRBJ2-2; TRBD1 is a possible D gene (5 bases). The CDR3 sequence is 15 residues long. CDR1 and CDR2 (germline): LGHNA, YSLEER. The ends were cut back, 4 bases at V and 5 bases at J, with 14 bases in the middle. The CDR3 DNA follows: TGCGCCAGCAGCCGGACATCGCGGTCGACCGGGGAGCTGTTTTTT. This translates into CASSRTSRSTGELFF.

The chain joins TRBV12-3 or TRBV12-4 to TRBJ2-1; TRBD2 matches at 7 bases. V shed 3 bases, J shed 6 bases, and the junction held 8 bases outside the gene matches. The CDR3 length is 15 residues. The CDR3 DNA follows: TGTGCCAGCAGTTTTACGGGGGGTAGAGTCAATGAGCAGTTCTTC. Translation: CASSFTGGRVNEQFF.

This clonotype showed up just a few times. The chain combines TRBV7-9 with TRBJ2-3, with 8 bases aligning to TRBD2. V lost 2 bases, J lost 5 bases, and 12 bases stayed unmatched. Germline V gene lookup returns CDR1 SEHNR and CDR2 FQNEAQ (reference sequence). CDR3 length: 17 amino acids. The CDR3, as DNA: TGTGCCAGCAGCTTACCCTTAGCGGGGAGGCCCGGAGATACGCAGTATTTT. It specifies CASSLPLAGRPGDTQYF.

The chain couples TRBV12-3 or TRBV12-4 to TRBJ2-7; maybe TRBD1 (6 bases). The length of the CDR3 is 14 residues. V was cut by 5 bases and J by 2 bases, with 13 bases left in between. CDR3 sequence reads: CASSTQGLPYEQYF. The CDR3 DNA sequence: TGTGCCAGCAGTACTCAGGGGCTCCCCTACGAGCAGTACTTC.

This clonotype has only a few counts. V gene TRBV6-1 combines with J gene TRBJ1-6; possible D gene TRBD1, 5 bases. The CDR3 runs 16 residues. Germline V gene data show CDR1 as MNHNS and CDR2 as SASEGT. V shed 2 bases and J shed 1 base, with 9 bases lying between them. This CDR3 reads CASSEIAGSYNSPLHF. The CDR3 DNA follows: TGTGCCAGCAGTGAAATCGCAGGGTCCTATAATTCACCCCTCCACTTT.

The V call is TRBV6-2 or TRBV6-3, the J call TRBJ2-7; D is perhaps TRBD1 or TRBD2 (5 bases each). Germline V gene lookup returns CDR1 MNHEY and CDR2 SVGEGT. V dropped 6 bases and J dropped 3 bases, with 21 bases sitting between them. This CDR3 region has 16 residues. CDR3: CASRQGAGTEVYEQYF. DNA of the CDR3: TGTGCCAGCAGACAAGGGGCCGGGACGGAGGTCTACGAGCAGTACTTC.

This clonotype appeared many times. The rearrangement uses TRBV10-3 and TRBJ2-7; D remains ambiguous. The CDR3 sequence is 13 residues long. From germline, CDR1 is ENHRY and CDR2 SYGVKD. V gave up 4 bases and J gave up 3 bases, with 10 bases separating them. Here the CDR3 reads CAISVAEYYEQYF. As DNA, the CDR3 is TGTGCCATCAGTGTTGCCGAATACTACGAGCAGTACTTC.